Following are 11 T cell receptor beta chains from one sample sequenced in a study of T-cell reconstitution after alpha-beta-depleted transplantation in children. For TCRbeta, the library was prepared with unique molecular identifiers. TCRdb re-derived calls from the PCR reads in MiXCR, one entry per CDR3 protein. In the table there are over 150,000 distinct CDR3 sequences, roughly 6% of which are singletons. Material: PBMCs, obtained before TCRalphabeta/CD19-depleted stem cell transplant. The receptors were gathered from a girl under three years old with combined immunodeficiency, due to receive a stem cell transplant.

About this clonotype itself: This may come from a read error, since a much larger clone is one base off. The rearrangement joins TRBV20-1 to TRBJ2-1; D remains ambiguous. CDR1 and CDR2 from the germline V gene are DFQATT and SNEGSKA (reference sequence). This CDR3 spans 16 amino acids. The CDR3: CCARDRKGFRDNEQFF. CDR3 nucleotide sequence: TGCTGTGCTAGAGATCGAAAGGGCTTTCGTGACAATGAGCAGTTCTTC.

This clonotype was detected many times. The chain couples TRBV6-5 to TRBJ1-5; 9 bases line up with TRBD1. The V gene end was trimmed by 6 bases and the J gene end by 7 bases; junction bases not matched to a gene: 13. The germline gives CDR1 MNHEY, CDR2 SVGAGI. This CDR3 region has 16 residues. The CDR3 sequence: CASSLTGTGKDQPQHF. CDR3 nucleotide sequence: TGTGCCAGCAGCCTGACCGGGACAGGGAAGGACCAGCCCCAGCATTTT.

Ten or more counts support this clonotype. The chain uses TRBV20-1 and TRBJ2-7; D remains ambiguous. The CDR3 sequence is 12 residues long. Trimming took 5 bases from V and 6 from J, leaving 14 bases between them. Germline V gene sequence: CDR1 DFQATT, CDR2 SNEGSKA (reference sequence). The chain's CDR3 is CSARAGPVEQYF. The CDR3, as DNA: TGCAGTGCTCGAGCCGGGCCGGTCGAGCAGTACTTC.

This clonotype was seen many times. The V gene is TRBV5-5, the J gene TRBJ2-5; D is undetermined. Germline assignment: CDR1 SGHKS and CDR2 YYEKEE (reference sequence). The CDR3 consists of 14 residues. The V end lost 0 bases, the J end lost 3 bases, and 9 bases lay between the germline ends. Here the CDR3 DNA reads TGTGCCAGCAGCTTGGATGGTCTCGAAGAGACCCAGTACTTC. Its protein is CASSLDGLEETQYF.

This clonotype showed up many times. The rearrangement joins TRBV13 to TRBJ2-4; D not resolved. The V end was cut by 0 bases, the J end by 9 bases, with 3 bases between. The V gene's germline CDR1 is PRHDT and CDR2 FYEKMQ (reference sequence). This CDR3 has 11 amino acids. CDR3 DNA: TGTGCCAGCAGCTTAGGGGTCATTCAGTACTTC. This encodes CASSLGVIQYF.

The chain links TRBV7-6 to TRBJ2-3; D uncertain. V dropped 4 bases and J dropped 0 bases, with 8 bases sitting between them. The CDR3 totals 14 residues. The germline gives CDR1 SGHVS, CDR2 FNYEAQ. CDR3 DNA sequence: TGTGCCAGCAGCTCTGAGACAAGCACAGATACGCAGTATTTT. It translates to CASSSETSTDTQYF. Variable domain in full (rest from reference TRBV7-6 and TRBJ2-3): GAGVSQSPRYKVTKRGQDVALRCDPISGHVSLYWYRQALGQGPEFLTYFNYEAQQDKSGLPNDRFSAERPEGSISTLTIQRTEQRDSAMYRCASSSETSTDTQYFGPGTRLTVL.

There are many counts of this clonotype. The V and J genes are TRBV20-1 and TRBJ2-1; 14 nucleotides agree with TRBD2. V dropped 5 bases and J dropped 9; count of bases not matched to a gene: 9. Germline V gives CDR1 DFQATT, CDR2 SNEGSKA (reference sequence). This CDR3 is 15 amino acids long. Here the CDR3 DNA reads TGCAGTGCTCGTGGGGGACTAGCGGGAGCGGGTGAGCAGTTCTTC. Amino acid sequence: CSARGGLAGAGEQFF.

This clonotype was seen many times. V gene TRBV29-1 combines with J gene TRBJ1-2; a possible D gene is TRBD1 (6 bases). The V end lost 0 bases, the J end lost 8 bases, and 13 bases lay between the germline ends. The CDR3 has 13 amino acids. In germline, CDR1 is SQVTM, CDR2 ANQGSEA. CDR3 DNA sequence: TGCAGCGTTGAAGACCGGACAGATCAGGGCTACACCTTC. This sequence encodes CSVEDRTDQGYTF.

Many counts were recorded for this clonotype. In DNA form, the CDR3 reads TGTGCCAGCAGTTACATCGGTCTGTTCTACGAGCAGTACTTC. Protein product: CASSYIGLFYEQYF. The V gene is TRBV6-2 or TRBV6-3, the J gene TRBJ2-7; D remains ambiguous. CDR1 and CDR2 (germline): MNHEY, SVGEGT. CDR3 length equals 14 residues. The V gene lost 2 bases and the J gene lost 3 bases, with 11 bases spanning the gap.

Ten or more counts support this clonotype. The V and J genes are TRBV7-2 and TRBJ2-1; 7 bases match TRBD2. V shed 5 bases, J shed 13 bases, and the junction held 8 bases outside the gene matches. CDR1 and CDR2 (germline): SGHTA, FQGNSA. This CDR3 is 12 amino acids long. In nucleotides, the CDR3 is TGTGCCAGCAGCGAAACTAGCGCATTACAGTTCTTC. Amino acids: CASSETSALQFF.

This clonotype has a handful of counts. This chain links TRBV2 with TRBJ2-7; 8 bases are shared with TRBD2. J was trimmed by 0 bases and V by 5 bases; bases with no gene match: 6. Germline V lookup: CDR1 SNHLY, CDR2 FYNNEI. CDR3 size: 15 residues. CDR3 coding DNA: TGTGCCAGCAGTCGTCCGGGACTAGGCTCCTACGAGCAGTACTTC. Translation: CASSRPGLGSYEQYF.